A selection of T cell receptor beta chains follows, all from one sample in a study of patients and donors after allogeneic stem cell transplantation. Each CDR3 protein gets one entry after TCRdb re-called the RT-PCR reads with MiXCR. Among about a million distinct CDR3 sequences listed, roughly 17% were seen once. The sample consisted of blood, either unsorted or a sorted T cell fraction (not recorded which). These receptors were collected from a human donor who was either an allogeneic HSCT recipient or a stem cell or donor lymphocyte infusion donor (not recorded which). It is not recorded whose cells these are; they may come from a transplant donor. CDR3s include the opening cysteine and the closing phenylalanine or tryptophan. D genes are given only for firm matches. Clone size appears in some rows only: once, few, many, or a class for an expanded clone.

TRBJ1-1 TRBV5-1 . few TGCGCCAGCAGCTTGAATGAGGGAGAGAACACTGAAGCTTTCTTT CASSLNEGENTEAFF
TRBJ2-1 TRBV24-1 . many TGTGCCACCAGTGACCGGGACGGCACGAGCAGCAATGAGCAGTTCTTC CATSDRDGTSSNEQFF
TRBJ2-4 TRBV5-1 . few TGCGCCAGCAGTGTCTCTGTAGCCAAAAACATTCAGTACTTC CASSVSVAKNIQYF
TRBJ1-1 TRBV5-1 TRBD1 . TGCGCCAGCAGCCCCCGGACAGGGGGACGGGACACTGAAGCTTTCTTT CASSPRTGGRDTEAFF
TRBJ1-3 TRBV2 . once TGTGCCAGCAGTGAAGGGCAGATCGGAAACACCAAATATTTT CASSEGQIGNTKYF
TRBJ2-1 TRBV12-3/TRBV12-4 TRBD1 . TGTGCCAGCAGTTTGCTCGGGACAGGGGCCTACAATGAGCAGTTCTTC CASSLLGTGAYNEQFF
TRBJ2-3 TRBV4-3 . . TGCGCCAGCAGCCAAGTAGTCGGGGTGGAGGGCACAGATACGCAGTATTTT CASSQVVGVEGTDTQYF
TRBJ1-1 TRBV20-1 . few TGCAGTGCTACGGGAGGGGGGGTTGGCACTGAAGCTTTCTTT CSATGGGVGTEAFF
TRBJ2-1 TRBV12-3/TRBV12-4 . many TGTGCCAGCAGTTTAAGCTGGGAGCAGTTCTTC CASSLSWEQFF
TRBJ2-3 TRBV7-6 . . TGTGCCAGCAGCCCAAAAACTAGTGGCGCGCAGTATTTT CASSPKTSGAQYF
TRBJ2-2 TRBV4-3 . many TGCGCCAGCAGCCATCCCCTCGCCCACCAAAACACCGGGGAGCTGTTTTTT CASSHPLAHQNTGELFF
TRBJ1-1 TRBV5-1 . few TGCGCCAGCAGCTTGGATCCGTTGGAGCTTGGGGGGAACGACACTGAAGCTTTCTTT CASSLDPLELGGNDTEAFF
TRBJ2-2 TRBV5-1 . once TGCGCCAGCAGCTTGGGTCGGACACCCAACACCGGGGAGCTGTTTTTT CASSLGRTPNTGELFF
TRBJ1-2 TRBV28 TRBD1 few TGTGCCAGCAACTGGCGGCCCAGGGGGGGCTACACCTTC CASNWRPRGGYTF
TRBJ2-7 TRBV3-1 . . TGTGCCAGCAGCCAAGGAGTTTCCGAGCAGTACTTC CASSQGVSEQYF
TRBJ2-1 TRBV7-3 . few TGTGCCGGGATTGGTGAGCAGTTCTTC CAGIGEQFF
TRBJ2-1 TRBV6-1 TRBD2 . TGTGCCAGCAGTGAAGAGGGGACTAGCGCTTACAATGAGCAGTTCTTC CASSEEGTSAYNEQFF
TRBJ2-2 TRBV27 TRBD1 few TGTGCCAGCAGTGCCTACAGGGGTCCAGGCACCGGGGAGCTGTTTTTT CASSAYRGPGTGELFF
TRBJ2-3 TRBV12-3/TRBV12-4 TRBD2 many TGTGCCAGCAGTTCCCTAGCGGGCCAAACAGATACGCAGTATTTT CASSSLAGQTDTQYF
TRBJ2-1 TRBV11-2 TRBD2 few TGTGCCAGCGGACCGGGAGGCCCCTACAATGAGCAGTTCTTC CASGPGGPYNEQFF
TRBJ2-7 TRBV2 . . TGTGCCAGCAGTCTACCGGGACTTGGCGAGCAGTACTTC CASSLPGLGEQYF
TRBJ2-1 TRBV9 TRBD2 . TGTGCCAGCAGCCCTCGCTTAGGGCTAGCGGGAGCTGTGTTCTTC CASSPRLGLAGAVFF
TRBJ1-4 TRBV20-1 . few TGCAGTGCTACGCCCCAGGGCAGCTCCAATGAAAAACTGTTTTTT CSATPQGSSNEKLFF
TRBJ2-3 TRBV18 . . TGTGCCAGCTCACCGGCCTTATCTAGCACAGATACGCAGTATTTT CASSPALSSTDTQYF
TRBJ2-3 TRBV20-1 TRBD1 . TGCAGTGCTAGAGAAGGGACAGCTAGCACAGATACGCAGTATTTT CSAREGTASTDTQYF
TRBJ1-5 TRBV19 . few TGTGCCAGTTCGAGTAATGGGCCCCAGCATTTT CASSSNGPQHF
TRBJ2-7 TRBV7-3 . . TGTGCCAGCAGCTCCGAAGGGGACGGGACCTACGAGCAGTACTTC CASSSEGDGTYEQYF
TRBJ2-5 TRBV7-9 . . TGTGCCAGCAGCACAACATGGACAGCCCAAGAGACCCAGTACTTC CASSTTWTAQETQYF
TRBJ2-5 TRBV20-1 TRBD2 . TGCAGTGCTAGAGATCCTAGCGGGAGGGCTGGGACCCAGTACTTC CSARDPSGRAGTQYF
TRBJ1-2 TRBV4-3 TRBD1 . TGCGCCAGCAGCCCCGGCAGAGGGGGCGATGGCTACACCTTC CASSPGRGGDGYTF
TRBJ1-5 TRBV7-9 . few TGTGCCAGCAGCTTAGGAGGTCCCCACAATCAGCCCCAGCATTTT CASSLGGPHNQPQHF
TRBJ1-1 TRBV7-2 . many TGTGCCAGCAGCCCTGGGCGGGTAGAAGCTTTCTTT CASSPGRVEAFF
TRBJ2-2 TRBV9 . few TGTGCCAGCAGCGTAGGAGTCGGCCGGAGGGACGGGGAGCTGTTTTTT CASSVGVGRRDGELFF
TRBJ1-1 TRBV4-1 . few TGCGCCAGCAGCCAAGTTTCCCCCACCCGGGCTTTCTTT CASSQVSPTRAFF
TRBJ1-6 TRBV12-3/TRBV12-4 . . TGTGCCAGCAGTTTAGCGCAGGGCCAGGGAGTCATAGCCCTCCACTTT CASSLAQGQGVIALHF
TRBJ2-3 TRBV12-3/TRBV12-4 TRBD1 many TGTGCCAGCAGTCCGGGACAGGTCACAGATACGCAGTATTTT CASSPGQVTDTQYF
TRBJ1-1 TRBV12-3/TRBV12-4 . . TGTGCCAGCAGTCCCGTCTTGGGGAACACTGAAGCTTTCTTT CASSPVLGNTEAFF
TRBJ2-5 TRBV29-1 . few TGCAGCGCCCAGATAACTCTTCAAGAGACCCAGTACTTC CSAQITLQETQYF
TRBJ2-1 TRBV7-2 . many TGTGCTGTAGGGTTCAATGAGCAGTTCTTC CAVGFNEQFF
TRBJ2-5 TRBV7-2 . few TGTGCCAGCAGCTTAAGGGACACCGGGACCCAGTACTTC CASSLRDTGTQYF
TRBJ1-2 TRBV24-1 TRBD1 few TGTGCCACCAGTGACCTGGACAGGGTAGGCGGCTACACCTTC CATSDLDRVGGYTF